The sequence of this T cell receptor (beta chain) was determined in a study of blood T cell repertoires in COVID-19. The data were produced by immunoSEQ multiplex PCR, yet TCRdb's version contains in-frame clones alone and is incomplete. The sample contains 100,000 to 150,000 clones, approximately 90% of which appear only once. The CDR3 sequence is 15 residues long. In germline, CDR1 is LNHDA, CDR2 SQIVND (reference sequence). V dropped 8 bases and J dropped 6; count of bases not matched to a gene: 15. The source material was peripheral blood. The clonotype originates from a man aged 45-65 years with COVID-19, enrolled during active disease. The chain links TRBV19 to TRBJ1-2, with 7 bases aligning to TRBD1. This CDR3 is CASSTEGNRGNGYTF. The CDR3 DNA is TGTGCCAGTTCCACAGAGGGGAACAGGGGTAATGGCTACACCTTC.